In this sample, the clone carrying this T cell receptor (beta chain) turned up many times. The antigen remains unidentified. The data originate from a study of T cells in Graves' hyperthyroidism and ophthalmopathy. Study outcomes and limitations: A model of 13 V-J features distinguished ophthalmopathy from stable hyperthyroidism.

Regions amplified from RNA transcripts were the TCR beta CDR3 regions. RT-PCR in the first round (using the HTBI primer set) targeted the TCR CDR3. TCRdb used MiXCR to reprocess the multiplex PCR reads, holding one entry per CDR3 protein. In the table there are hundreds of thousands of distinct CDR3 sequences, approximately 15% of which are singletons. The ends were cut back, 3 bases at V and 8 bases at J, with 10 bases in the middle. The CDR3 covers 12 residues. The specimen was blood. This clonotype was sampled from a man in his late teens or twenties with Graves' ophthalmopathy. V is TRBV12-3 or TRBV12-4 and J is TRBJ1-2, with D possibly TRBD1 on 6 matching bases. The CDR3 DNA is TGTGCCAGCAGTTTGGGGGCTGGGGGCTACACCTTC. Translated: CASSLGAGGYTF.